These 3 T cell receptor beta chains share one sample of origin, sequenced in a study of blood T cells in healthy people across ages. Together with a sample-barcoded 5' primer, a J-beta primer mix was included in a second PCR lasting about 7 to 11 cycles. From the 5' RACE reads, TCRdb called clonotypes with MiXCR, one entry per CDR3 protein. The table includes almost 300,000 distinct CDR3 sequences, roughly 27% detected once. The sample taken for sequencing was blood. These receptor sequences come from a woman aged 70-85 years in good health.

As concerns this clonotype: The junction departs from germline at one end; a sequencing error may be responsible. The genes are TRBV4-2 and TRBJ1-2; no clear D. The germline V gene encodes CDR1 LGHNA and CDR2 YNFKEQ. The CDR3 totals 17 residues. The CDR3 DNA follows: TGTGCCAGCAGCCAAACCACCGGCCCGAAAAACAACTACGGCTACACCTTC. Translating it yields CASSQTTGPKNNYGYTF.

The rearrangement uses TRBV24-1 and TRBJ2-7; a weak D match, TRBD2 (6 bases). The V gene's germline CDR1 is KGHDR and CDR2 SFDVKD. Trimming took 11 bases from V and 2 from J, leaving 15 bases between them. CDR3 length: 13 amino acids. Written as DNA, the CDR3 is TGTGCCAACGCCGGGACTGATACCTACGAGCAGTACTTC. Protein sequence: CANAGTDTYEQYF.

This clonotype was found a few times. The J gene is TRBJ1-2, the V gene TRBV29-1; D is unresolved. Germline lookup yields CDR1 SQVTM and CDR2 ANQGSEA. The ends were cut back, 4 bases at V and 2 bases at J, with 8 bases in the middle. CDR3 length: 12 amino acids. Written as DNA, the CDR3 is TGCAGCGTTGGTGGTGACAACTATGGCTACACCTTC. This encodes CSVGGDNYGYTF.